The 30 T cell receptor beta chains below all came from one sample that was sequenced in a study of T cell responses to AZD1222 COVID-19 vaccine. Only in-frame clones appear in the TCRdb table, and some are missing; sequencing was by immunoSEQ multiplex PCR. The sample records roughly 49,000 clones, roughly 86% being singletons. This specimen consisted of peripheral blood, obtained 28 days after the second AZD1222 dose. All receptors derive from an adult who received the AZD1222 COVID-19 vaccine.

CDR3: CASSSPQGVKNIQYF. CDR3 DNA: TGTGCCAGCAGTTCACCCCAAGGGGTCAAAAACATTCAGTACTTC. The V and J genes are TRBV11-1 and TRBJ2-4, with a weak D call TRBD1 (5 bases). Germline CDR1 is SGHAT and CDR2 is FQDESV (reference sequence). The CDR3 is made up of 15 amino acids. Trimming left V 6 bases short and J 3 bases short, with 15 bases between. The complete variable domain, with remaining parts taken from reference TRBV11-1 and TRBJ2-4, reads EAEVAQSPRYKITEKSQAVAFWCDPISGHATLYWYRQILGQGPELLVQFQDESVVDDSQLPKDRFSAERLKGVDSTLKIQPAELGDSAMYLCASSSPQGVKNIQYFGAGTRLSVL.

This clone was detected a few times. The chain links TRBV4-2 to TRBJ2-7; D is uncertain. The CDR3 consists of 15 residues. V was shortened by 0 bases and J by 1 base, with 10 bases between the two germline ends. Looked up from germline, CDR1 is LGHNA and CDR2 is YNFKEQ. The CDR3 nucleotides are TGTGCCAGCAGCCAAGAGATCTCATTGTCCTACGAGCAGTACTTC. It is translated as CASSQEISLSYEQYF.

The chain is built from TRBV9 and TRBJ2-1, with 9 bases aligning to TRBD2. Germline lookup yields CDR1 SGDLS and CDR2 YYNGEE. J gave up 9 bases and V 4 bases, and 11 bases lay outside the gene matches. The CDR3 contains 15 residues. The CDR3 DNA is TGTGCCAGCAGCACTAGCGGGTTCGAGTTAGGTGAGCAGTTCTTC. Its protein product is CASSTSGFELGEQFF.

The V call is TRBV9, the J call TRBJ1-1; the D gene is possibly TRBD1 (5 bases). The V end lost 3 bases, the J end lost 1 base, and 10 bases lay between the germline ends. CDR1 is SGDLS, CDR2 YYNGEE, per germline. The length of the CDR3 is 14 residues. The CDR3, as DNA: TGTGCCAGCAGCGCAGGGCCGGCGAACACTGAAGCTTTCTTT. The encoded protein is CASSAGPANTEAFF. The full variable domain, with the rest looked up from reference TRBV9 and TRBJ1-1, is DSGVTQTPKHLITATGQRVTLRCSPRSGDLSVYWYQQSLDQGLQFLIQYYNGEERAKGNILERFSAQQFPDLHSELNLSSLELGDSALYFCASSAGPANTEAFFGQGTRLTVV.

V usage is TRBV5-4 and J usage is TRBJ2-7; 7 bases are a match to TRBD2. The CDR3 is 13 amino acids. After removal of 4 bases from V and 3 bases from J, the junction contained 4 bases not matched to a gene. CDR1 SGHNT and CDR2 YYREEE come from the germline V gene (reference sequence). In nucleotides, the CDR3 is TGTGCCAGCAGCCCATGGGGGGGCTACGAGCAGTACTTC. It encodes CASSPWGGYEQYF.

Note on this clone: The junction departs from germline at one end; a sequencing error may be responsible. This chain connects TRBV27 to TRBJ1-1, with a possible D match to TRBD1 (5 bases). Germline CDR1 MNHEY, CDR2 SMNVEV (reference sequence). CDR3 length equals 14 residues. The CDR3 protein is CASSLGALKTEAFF. The DNA of the CDR3 is TGTGCCAGCAGTCTAGGGGCGCTGAAAACTGAAGCTTTCTTT.

V gene TRBV30 combines with J gene TRBJ2-4, with TRBD2 matching over 11 bases. The CDR3 contains 13 residues. Losses at the gene ends were 0 bases for V and 12 bases for J; bases not matched to a gene: 4. The germline gives CDR1 GTSNPN, CDR2 SVGIG (reference sequence). This CDR3 is CAWSVLAGVNQYF. CDR3 bases: TGTGCCTGGAGTGTACTAGCGGGAGTTAATCAGTACTTC.

The chain couples TRBV11-2 to TRBJ2-3; 8 positions agree with TRBD2. Germline V gene sequence: CDR1 SGHAT, CDR2 FQNNGV. This CDR3 is built from 16 residues. The V gene end was trimmed by 4 bases and the J gene end by 1 base; junction bases not matched to a gene: 7. CDR3 nucleotide sequence: TGTGCCAGCAGCTCGGGACTAGGAGAGGGCACAGATACGCAGTATTTT. Its protein product is CASSSGLGEGTDTQYF.

The chain is built from TRBV6-2 or TRBV6-3 and TRBJ1-1; unclear D gene. The CDR3 contains 11 residues. Trimming cost V 2 bases and J 8 bases, with 6 bases left between them. CDR1 and CDR2 from the germline V gene are MNHEY and SVGEGT. CDR3 nucleotide sequence: TGTGCCAGCAGTTACCCGGGAGAAGCTTTCTTT. Translating gives CASSYPGEAFF.

This clone has a single count. This sequence joins TRBV2 and TRBJ2-7; D could derive from TRBD1 or TRBD2 (5 bases each). The CDR3 consists of 15 residues. Germline assignment: CDR1 SNHLY and CDR2 FYNNEI. The V and J ends lost 0 bases and 5 bases respectively, with 14 bases between them. The CDR3 region is CASSEARGGIDEQYF. CDR3 sequence (DNA): TGTGCCAGCAGTGAAGCCCGGGGCGGCATCGACGAGCAGTACTTC.

The rearrangement uses TRBV29-1 and TRBJ1-3; D not certain. Per the germline V gene, CDR1 is SQVTM and CDR2 is ANQGSEA. The CDR3 is 13 amino acids. The CDR3 nucleotides are TGCCCCCGCAATCTATATTCTGGAAACACCATATATTTT. Its translation is CPRNLYSGNTIYF.

The CDR3 sequence: CASSQDPGDTQYF. In DNA form, the CDR3 reads TGTGCCAGCAGCCAAGATCCCGGTGATACGCAGTATTTT. The rearrangement uses TRBV3-1 (or the pseudogene TRBV3-2) and TRBJ2-3, with D unclear. The CDR3 runs to 13 residues. V was clipped by 0 bases and J by 6 bases, with 7 bases between them. CDR1 and CDR2 (germline): LGHDT, YNNKEL (reference sequence).

V is TRBV19 and J is TRBJ2-1, with D uncertain. The CDR3 totals 12 residues. V lost 6 bases, J lost 4 bases, and 7 bases lay in between. Per the germline V gene, CDR1 is LNHDA and CDR2 is SQIVND (reference sequence). DNA for the CDR3: TGTGCCAGTAGGGGCCCTTACAATGAGCAGTTCTTC. It codes for CASRGPYNEQFF.

The rearrangement uses TRBV28 and TRBJ2-4, with D tentatively TRBD1 or TRBD2 (5 bases each). The CDR3 is 17 residues long. Germline CDR1 is MDHEN and CDR2 is SYDVKM. V lost 6 bases to trimming and J lost 0 bases, with 18 bases between them. CDR3 sequence (DNA): TGTGCCAGCAGCCCAGGTTCGGGGCAGGGAGCCAAAAACATTCAGTACTTC. The encoded protein is CASSPGSGQGAKNIQYF.

V is TRBV7-9 and J is TRBJ1-1; 7 bases are shared with TRBD1. The germline gives CDR1 SEHNR, CDR2 FQNEAQ (reference sequence). This CDR3 has 13 amino acids. Unmatched junction bases numbered 3, after V lost 4 bases and J lost 4 bases. The CDR3 coding sequence is TGTGCCAGCAGCTCTCGACAGGGCACTGAAGCTTTCTTT. It codes for CASSSRQGTEAFF.

This clone turned up a few times. The V gene is TRBV6-4, the J gene TRBJ2-3; D uncertain. CDR3 size: 15 residues. Germline V CDR1 and CDR2: MRHNA, SNTAGT. V lost 3 bases to trimming and J lost 2 bases, with 12 bases between them. CDR3 sequence: CASSEFGRLTDTQYF. CDR3 bases: TGTGCCAGCAGTGAATTTGGCAGGCTCACAGATACGCAGTATTTT.

This clone appeared once. The V gene is TRBV7-8, the J gene TRBJ2-1, with 14 bases fitting TRBD2. The V segment lost 1 base and the J segment 5 bases; nucleotides outside the gene matches: 10. The CDR3 consists of 19 residues. CDR1 and CDR2 from the germline V gene are SGHVS and FQNEAQ. The CDR3 nucleotides read TGTGCCAGCAGCTTAGATGATCGACTAGCGGGAGGGGTAAACAATGAGCAGTTCTTC. This translates into CASSLDDRLAGGVNNEQFF.

The J gene is TRBJ2-3, the V gene TRBV15; D might be TRBD1 (5 bases). Trimming took 0 bases from V and 1 from J, leaving 5 bases between them. The CDR3 has 14 amino acids. From germline, CDR1 is LNHNV and CDR2 YYDKDF (reference sequence). The CDR3 sequence: CATSRDRGTDTQYF. The CDR3 coding sequence is TGTGCCACCAGCAGAGACAGGGGCACAGATACGCAGTATTTT.

The gene calls are TRBV7-9 and TRBJ2-1, with D hard to call. Germline-derived CDR1 and CDR2 are SEHNR and FQNEAQ (reference sequence). V was cut by 5 bases and J by 8 bases, with 25 bases left in between. The CDR3 is 17 amino acids. CDR3 sequence reads: CASSPGGWGLLFHEQFF. CDR3 sequence (DNA): TGTGCCAGCAGCCCCGGCGGTTGGGGATTACTTTTCCATGAGCAGTTCTTC.

This clone occurred once. The genes are TRBV6-5 and TRBJ2-1; 11 bases match TRBD2. The CDR3 runs 15 residues. Trimming took 5 bases from V and 6 from J; bases not matched to a gene: 6. Germline lookup yields CDR1 MNHEY and CDR2 SVGAGI. Here the CDR3 DNA reads TGTGCCAGCAGTCCACTAGCGGGAGCCGTCAATGAGCAGTTCTTC. Translation: CASSPLAGAVNEQFF.

The chain carries TRBV30 and TRBJ2-1, with D possibly being TRBD1 (6 bases). Trimming shortened V by 7 bases and J by 7 bases, and 17 bases separated the two germline ends. Per germline, CDR1 GTSNPN and CDR2 SVGIG (reference sequence). The CDR3 is 13 residues long. The CDR3 DNA reads TGTGCCTCGGGACATCCAGAGAGGAATGAGCAGTTCTTC. Its protein is CASGHPERNEQFF.

The chain couples TRBV7-9 to TRBJ1-1, with TRBD1 as a possible D gene (5 bases). Germline CDR1 is SEHNR and CDR2 is FQNEAQ (reference sequence). V shed 1 base and J shed 6 bases, with 12 bases lying between them. This CDR3 comprises 14 residues. The CDR3 loop is CASSLGGHWSEAFF. CDR3 coding DNA: TGTGCCAGCAGCTTAGGGGGCCATTGGTCTGAAGCTTTCTTT.

This clone turned up a few times. This rearrangement joins TRBV7-9 to TRBJ1-1; D unclear. CDR1 and CDR2 from the germline V gene are SEHNR and FQNEAQ (reference sequence). This CDR3 is built from 13 residues. V was shortened by 5 bases and J by 1 base, with 8 bases between the two germline ends. The CDR3 nucleotides read TGTGCCAGCAGCACTTCCCCGAACACTGAAGCTTTCTTT. Protein product: CASSTSPNTEAFF.

Comment on this clone: Likely a read error: the CDR3 ends without its conserved phenylalanine or tryptophan. The DNA is left out, because the CDR3 cannot be placed on it with certainty; the CDR3 is given as TCRdb lists it. This rearrangement joins TRBV21-1 to TRBJ2-7. TRBV21-1 is assigned pseudogene status. The CDR3 numbers 15 amino acids, ends counted. The CDR3: CASSKGWFLVPPGTL.

The chain couples TRBV28 to TRBJ1-5, with no clear D. The CDR3 extends over 15 amino acids. The ends were cut back, 7 bases at V and 2 bases at J, with 15 bases in the middle. Germline lookup yields CDR1 MDHEN and CDR2 SYDVKM. The CDR3: CASTQSMAGNQPQHF. The CDR3 bases are TGTGCCAGCACCCAAAGCATGGCTGGCAATCAGCCCCAGCATTTT.

This sequence joins TRBV5-1 and TRBJ2-3; 16 nucleotides line up with TRBD2. The junction had 8 bases not matched to a gene; V was cut back by 4 bases and J by 3 bases. The V gene's germline CDR1 is SGHRS and CDR2 YFSETQ. This CDR3 is 18 amino acids long. CDR3 sequence: CASSAGLAGGTSTDTQYF. The CDR3 DNA sequence: TGCGCCAGCAGCGCGGGACTAGCGGGAGGGACGAGTACAGATACGCAGTATTTT. Full variable domain (remainder filled in from reference TRBV5-1 and TRBJ2-3): KAGVTQTPRYLIKTRGQQVTLSCSPISGHRSVSWYQQTPGQGLQFLFEYFSETQRNKGNFPGRFSGRQFSNSRSEMNVSTLELGDSALYLCASSAGLAGGTSTDTQYFGPGTRLTVL.

This chain connects TRBV7-8 to TRBJ1-5; 9 nucleotides line up with TRBD1. Germline CDR1 is SGHVS and CDR2 is FQNEAQ. The CDR3 length is 15 residues. V shed 5 bases, J shed 9 bases, and the junction held 11 bases outside the gene matches. CDR3 region: CASSSGQGTLRPQHF. DNA of the CDR3: TGTGCCAGCAGCAGCGGACAGGGGACCCTTCGGCCCCAGCATTTT.

V gene TRBV15 combines with J gene TRBJ2-1, with D possibly being TRBD2 (5 bases). Trimming took 5 bases from V and 2 from J, leaving 13 bases between them. Looked up from germline, CDR1 is LNHNV and CDR2 is YYDKDF (reference sequence). The CDR3 extends over 15 amino acids. The CDR3 DNA is TGTGCCACCAGCCCTAGCCTTTCCACCTACAATGAGCAGTTCTTC. Translating it yields CATSPSLSTYNEQFF.

This chain uses TRBV5-4 with TRBJ2-1; D perhaps matches TRBD2 (5 bases). V was shortened by 3 bases and J by 0 bases, with 13 bases between the two germline ends. The CDR3 is 16 residues long. Per germline, CDR1 SGHNT and CDR2 YYREEE (reference sequence). The CDR3 DNA follows: TGTGCCAGCAGCTCCGGCGGGCTCAGCTCCTACAATGAGCAGTTCTTC. Its translation is CASSSGGLSSYNEQFF.

This chain uses TRBV6-5 with TRBJ2-7; TRBD1 aligns across 9 bases. The V segment lost 4 bases and the J segment 6 bases; nucleotides outside the gene matches: 7. This CDR3 is built from 14 residues. Germline V gives CDR1 MNHEY, CDR2 SVGAGI. The CDR3 region is CASSFKGQGFEQYF. The CDR3 region has the DNA TGTGCCAGCAGTTTTAAAGGACAGGGGTTCGAGCAGTACTTC.